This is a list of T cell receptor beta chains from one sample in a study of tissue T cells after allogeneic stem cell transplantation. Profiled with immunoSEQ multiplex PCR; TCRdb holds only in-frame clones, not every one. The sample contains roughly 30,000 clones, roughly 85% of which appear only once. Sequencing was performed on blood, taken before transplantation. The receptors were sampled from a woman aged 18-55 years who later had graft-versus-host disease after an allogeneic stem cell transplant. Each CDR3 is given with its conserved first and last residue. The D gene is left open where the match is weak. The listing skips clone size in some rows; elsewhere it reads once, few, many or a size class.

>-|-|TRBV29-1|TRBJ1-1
CSVVWATRNTEAFF
TGCAGCGTTGTCTGGGCCACCCGAAACACTGAAGCTTTCTTT
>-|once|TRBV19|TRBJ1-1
CASSIHAGMNTEAFF
TGTGCCAGTAGTATACATGCAGGTATGAACACTGAAGCTTTCTTT
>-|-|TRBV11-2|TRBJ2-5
CASSFSGQETQYF
TGTGCCAGCAGCTTTTCAGGACAAGAGACCCAGTACTTC
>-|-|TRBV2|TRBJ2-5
CASTRQGRGETQYF
TGTGCCAGCACTCGACAGGGGAGGGGAGAGACCCAGTACTTC
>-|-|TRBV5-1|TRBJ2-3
CASSLHELSADTQYF
TGCGCCAGCAGCCTCCATGAGCTTTCGGCAGATACGCAGTATTTT
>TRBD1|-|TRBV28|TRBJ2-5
CASSFWGLTGDMTQYF
TGTGCCAGCAGTTTTTGGGGGTTAACAGGGGATATGACCCAGTACTTC
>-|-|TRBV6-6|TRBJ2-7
CASSRGGGEQYF
TGTGCCAGCTCTAGGGGAGGGGGCGAGCAGTACTTC
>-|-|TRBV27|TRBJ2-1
CASSTQGTEQFF
TGTGCCAGCAGCACCCAAGGGACGGAGCAGTTCTTC
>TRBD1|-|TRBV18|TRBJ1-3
CASSPPAPSSGGDYTIYF
TGTGCCAGCTCACCACCGGCCCCAAGCTCAGGGGGCGATTACACCATATATTTT
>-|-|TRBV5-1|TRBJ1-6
CASSFESNSPLHF
TGCGCCAGCAGCTTTGAGAGCAATTCACCCCTCCACTTT
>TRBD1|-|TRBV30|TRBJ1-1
CAWSTTGTYTEAFF
TGTGCCTGGAGTACGACAGGGACGTACACTGAAGCTTTCTTT
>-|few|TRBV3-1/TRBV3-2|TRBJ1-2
CASSQSDGGYTF
TGTGCCAGCAGCCAATCGGACGGTGGCTACACCTTC
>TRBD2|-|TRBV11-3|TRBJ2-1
CASSLGWASGDGSYNEQFF
TGTGCCAGCAGCTTAGGTTGGGCTAGCGGGGATGGGTCCTACAATGAGCAGTTCTTC
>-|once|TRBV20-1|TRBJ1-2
CSARYPGGYTF
TGCAGTGCTAGATACCCAGGGGGCTACACCTTC
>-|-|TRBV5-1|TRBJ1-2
CASSLTAINYGYTF
TGCGCCAGCAGCTTGACAGCCATCAACTATGGCTACACCTTC
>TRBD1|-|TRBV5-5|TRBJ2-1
CASSPRLPGQGNEQFF
TGTGCCAGCAGCCCGAGATTACCGGGACAGGGCAATGAGCAGTTCTTC
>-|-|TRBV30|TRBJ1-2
CAWTEVENYGYTF
TGTGCCTGGACCGAAGTTGAGAACTATGGCTACACCTTC
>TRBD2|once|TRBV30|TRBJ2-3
CAWSVTSGGVSTDTQYF
TGTGCCTGGAGTGTTACTAGCGGGGGGGTTAGCACAGATACGCAGTATTTT
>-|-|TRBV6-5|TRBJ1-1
CASSYSGGSTEAFF
TGTGCCAGCAGTTACTCGGGGGGCTCGACTGAAGCTTTCTTT
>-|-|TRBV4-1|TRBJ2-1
CASSQDTEVHEQFF
TGCGCCAGCAGCCAGGACACGGAGGTGCATGAGCAGTTCTTC
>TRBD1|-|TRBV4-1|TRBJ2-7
CASSQGTGDGEQYF
TGCGCCAGCAGCCAAGGGACAGGGGATGGCGAGCAGTACTTC
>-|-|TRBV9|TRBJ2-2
CASSHTSSRELFF
TGTGCCAGCAGCCATACTAGCTCGCGGGAGCTGTTTTTT